Listed below are T cell receptor beta chains from one sample, sequenced in a study of T cells in Graves' hyperthyroidism and ophthalmopathy. TCRdb independently ran MiXCR on the multiplex PCR reads; one entry per CDR3 protein. In the table there are 550,000 to 700,000 distinct CDR3 sequences, approximately 14% of which are singletons. The sequenced material came from blood. Receptor source: a woman aged 40 to 50 with Graves' ophthalmopathy. Both conserved end residues are part of each CDR3. D genes are given only for firm matches. Clone size, where shown, is once, few, many, or a class for clones that have expanded.

NA,TRBV28,TRBJ2-5,many,CASSVGAETQYF,TGTGCCAGCAGTGTAGGGGCAGAGACCCAGTACTTC
NA,TRBV7-2,TRBJ1-3,many,CAARAVSGNTIYF,TGTGCCGCCCGAGCAGTCTCTGGAAACACCATATATTTT
NA,TRBV12-3/TRBV12-4,TRBJ1-1,NA,CASSLVYYGGTEAFF,TGTGCCAGCAGTTTAGTATATTACGGGGGCACTGAAGCTTTCTTT
TRBD1,TRBV19,TRBJ2-2,few,CASSPGDRVTGELFF,TGTGCCAGTAGCCCAGGGGACAGGGTAACCGGGGAGCTGTTTTTT
TRBD1,TRBV7-9,TRBJ1-2,many,CASSEGTGGYDGYTF,TGTGCCAGCAGCGAAGGGACAGGGGGATACGATGGCTACACCTTC
TRBD2,TRBV7-2,TRBJ2-2,many,CASSLAPGGPNTGELFF,TGTGCCAGCAGCTTAGCCCCGGGAGGGCCCAACACCGGGGAGCTGTTTTTT
NA,TRBV2,TRBJ2-7,many,CASSGGSSEQYF,TGTGCCAGCAGTGGGGGGTCCTCCGAGCAGTACTTC
NA,TRBV28,TRBJ2-7,many,CASSTTTVSYEQYF,TGTGCCAGCAGTACGACGACAGTCTCCTACGAGCAGTACTTC
NA,TRBV7-9,TRBJ2-5,many,CASNLGEETQYF,TGTGCCAGCAACCTCGGGGAAGAGACCCAGTACTTC
NA,TRBV24-1,TRBJ1-1,many,CATSASGRRTGAFF,TGTGCCACCAGTGCCTCGGGACGGAGAACGGGAGCTTTCTTT
NA,TRBV7-2,TRBJ1-2,many,CASSLSGGYTF,TGTGCCAGCAGCTTGAGCGGTGGCTACACCTTC
NA,TRBV4-1,TRBJ1-1,NA,CASSQDPVRTEAFF,TGCGCCAGCAGCCAAGACCCAGTTCGCACTGAAGCTTTCTTT
NA,TRBV15,TRBJ2-5,many,CATSSPGRQETQYF,TGTGCCACCAGCAGCCCGGGGAGGCAAGAGACCCAGTACTTC
TRBD2,TRBV6-2/TRBV6-3,TRBJ2-1,many,CASTIRGGANEQFF,TGTGCCAGCACCATTCGGGGGGGGGCGAATGAGCAGTTCTTC
TRBD2,TRBV6-5,TRBJ2-5,NA,CASSLLAGPRETQYF,TGTGCCAGCAGTTTACTAGCGGGGCCCAGAGAGACCCAGTACTTC
NA,TRBV4-1,TRBJ1-1,few,CASSQDTIGPEGTEAFF,TGCGCCAGCAGCCAAGATACGATTGGCCCGGAGGGCACTGAAGCTTTCTTT
NA,TRBV27,TRBJ1-3,many,CASWQANSGNTIYF,TGTGCCAGCTGGCAGGCAAACTCTGGAAACACCATATATTTT
NA,TRBV12-3/TRBV12-4,TRBJ1-1,many,CASSSTGGGNEAFF,TGTGCCAGCAGCAGTACCGGGGGTGGAAATGAAGCTTTCTTT
NA,TRBV3-1,TRBJ2-2,NA,CASSQQPGLNTGELFF,TGTGCCAGCAGCCAACAACCGGGACTGAACACCGGGGAGCTGTTTTTT
NA,TRBV6-5,TRBJ2-7,many,CASSYRQSNEQYF,TGTGCCAGCAGTTACCGGCAGTCCAACGAGCAGTACTTC
NA,TRBV18,TRBJ2-1,few,CASSPRKGVNEQFF,TGTGCCAGCTCACCGCGTAAGGGGGTAAATGAGCAGTTCTTC
NA,TRBV27,TRBJ1-2,many,CASSPYTGYGYTF,TGTGCCAGCAGTCCCTACACCGGCTATGGCTACACCTTC
NA,TRBV7-2,TRBJ2-1,many,CASSLRELASSEQFF,TGTGCCAGCAGCTTAAGGGAGTTGGCATCTAGTGAGCAGTTCTTC
NA,TRBV7-2,TRBJ2-7,many,CASSVQRSNSYEQYF,TGTGCCAGCAGCGTCCAGCGTTCCAATTCCTACGAGCAGTACTTC
TRBD1,TRBV2,TRBJ2-7,many,CASRWDRGYEQYF,TGTGCCAGCAGGTGGGACAGGGGGTACGAGCAGTACTTC
TRBD2,TRBV28,TRBJ2-5,many,CASGLAGAVETQYF,TGTGCCAGCGGCTTAGCGGGAGCGGTTGAGACCCAGTACTTC
NA,TRBV11-1,TRBJ2-7,few,CASSKGGGVLPYEQYF,TGTGCCAGCAGCAAAGGGGGGGGCGTTCTGCCTTACGAGCAGTACTTC
TRBD1,TRBV4-1,TRBJ2-7,NA,CASSHPLSGGHSYEQYF,TGCGCCAGCAGCCACCCACTTTCAGGGGGTCACTCCTACGAGCAGTACTTC
TRBD2,TRBV28,TRBJ2-5,few,CASSLGGLVGRETQYF,TGTGCCAGCAGTTTGGGGGGACTAGTGGGTCGTGAGACCCAGTACTTC
TRBD1,TRBV29-1,TRBJ1-1,many,CSVIGQGTEAFF,TGCAGCGTAATCGGACAGGGAACTGAAGCTTTCTTT
TRBD2,TRBV27,TRBJ2-7,many,CASSSLSGSSYEQYF,TGTGCCAGCAGTTCCCTTAGCGGGAGCTCCTACGAGCAGTACTTC
TRBD1,TRBV2,TRBJ2-7,many,CASTRTGAFEQYF,TGTGCCAGCACGAGGACAGGGGCTTTCGAGCAGTACTTC
NA,TRBV6-2/TRBV6-3,TRBJ1-1,NA,CASSHQQERAFF,TGTGCCAGCAGTCATCAACAGGAGAGAGCTTTCTTT
NA,TRBV5-1,TRBJ2-2,NA,CASRTWTLNTGELFF,TGCGCCAGCAGAACGTGGACTCTTAACACCGGGGAGCTGTTTTTT